This T cell receptor (beta chain) appears in the sequencing data of a study of Graves' ophthalmopathy and Graves' hyperthyroidism. Amplified material comprised TCR beta CDR3 regions derived from RNA transcripts. HTBI-primed first-round RT-PCR preceded second-round multiplex PCR. TCRdb itself ran the multiplex PCR reads through MiXCR, one entry per CDR3 protein. The sample carries some 1.1 million distinct CDR3 sequences, roughly two fifths recorded once. With regard to this clonotype: This may stem from a read error, because a much larger clone lies one nucleotide away.

This CDR3 is 13 amino acids long. The trim removed 1 base at V and 4 bases at J, leaving 2 bases unmatched. The germline gives CDR1 DFQATT, CDR2 SNEGSKA (reference sequence). V gene TRBV20-1 combines with J gene TRBJ1-2; 8 bases align to TRBD1. The TCR was taken from an adult man with Graves' hyperthyroidism. Material: peripheral blood or thyroid tissue (not recorded which). The CDR3 protein is CSARGTGGYGYTF. In DNA form, the CDR3 reads TGCAGTGCTAGAGGTACAGGGGGCTATGGCTACACCTTC.